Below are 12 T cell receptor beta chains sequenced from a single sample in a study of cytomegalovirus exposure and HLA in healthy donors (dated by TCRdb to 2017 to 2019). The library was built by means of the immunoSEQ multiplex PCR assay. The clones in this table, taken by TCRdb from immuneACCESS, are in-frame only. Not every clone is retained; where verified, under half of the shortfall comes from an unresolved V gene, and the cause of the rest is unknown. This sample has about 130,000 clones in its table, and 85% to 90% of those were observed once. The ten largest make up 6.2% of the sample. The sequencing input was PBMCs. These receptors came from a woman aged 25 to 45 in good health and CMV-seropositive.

The CDR3 DNA follows: TGTGCCAGCAGCTTGGCGGGACAGGAAGAAAAACTGTTTTTT. Translating gives CASSLAGQEEKLFF. The chain combines TRBV5-4 with TRBJ1-4, with 8 bases fitting TRBD1. J was trimmed by 8 bases and V by 0 bases; bases with no gene match: 3. Germline CDR1 SGHNT, CDR2 YYREEE (reference sequence). The CDR3 has 14 amino acids.

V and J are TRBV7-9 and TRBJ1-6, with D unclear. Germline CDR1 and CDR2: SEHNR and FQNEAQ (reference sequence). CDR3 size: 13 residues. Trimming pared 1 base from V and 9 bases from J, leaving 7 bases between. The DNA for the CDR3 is TGTGCCAGCAGCTTAGAGCGAGGTTCACCCCTCCACTTT. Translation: CASSLERGSPLHF.

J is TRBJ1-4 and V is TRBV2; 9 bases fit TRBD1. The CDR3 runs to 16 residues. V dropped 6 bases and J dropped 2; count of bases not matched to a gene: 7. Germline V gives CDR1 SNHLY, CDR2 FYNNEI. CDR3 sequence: CASRGGTGLTNEKLFF. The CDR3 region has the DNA TGTGCCAGCAGGGGAGGGACAGGGCTGACTAATGAAAAACTGTTTTTT.

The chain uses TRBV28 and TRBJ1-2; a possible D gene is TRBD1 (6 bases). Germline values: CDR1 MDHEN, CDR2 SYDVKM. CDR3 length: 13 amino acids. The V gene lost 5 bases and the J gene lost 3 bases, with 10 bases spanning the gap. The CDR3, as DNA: TGTGCCAGCAGTGTGGACAGCTACTATGGCTACACCTTC. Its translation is CASSVDSYYGYTF.

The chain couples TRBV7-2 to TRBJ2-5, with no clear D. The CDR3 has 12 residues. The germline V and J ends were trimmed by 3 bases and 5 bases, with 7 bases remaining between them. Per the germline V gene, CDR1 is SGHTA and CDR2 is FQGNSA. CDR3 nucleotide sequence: TGTGCCAGCAGCTTCTCTTTGGAGACCCAGTACTTC. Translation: CASSFSLETQYF.

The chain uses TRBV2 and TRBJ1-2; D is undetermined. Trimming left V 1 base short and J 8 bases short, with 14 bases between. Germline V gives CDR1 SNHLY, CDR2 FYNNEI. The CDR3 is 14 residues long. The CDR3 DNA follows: TGTGCCAGCAGTGAAGGCCACAGCGGGTACGGCTACACCTTC. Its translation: CASSEGHSGYGYTF.

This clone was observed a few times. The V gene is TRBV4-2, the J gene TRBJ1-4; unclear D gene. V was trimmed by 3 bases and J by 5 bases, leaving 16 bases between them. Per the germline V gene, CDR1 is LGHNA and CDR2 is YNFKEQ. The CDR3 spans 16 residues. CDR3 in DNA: TGTGCCAGCAGCCAGACCCTCGGGGTGGAGAATGAAAAACTGTTTTTT. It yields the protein CASSQTLGVENEKLFF.

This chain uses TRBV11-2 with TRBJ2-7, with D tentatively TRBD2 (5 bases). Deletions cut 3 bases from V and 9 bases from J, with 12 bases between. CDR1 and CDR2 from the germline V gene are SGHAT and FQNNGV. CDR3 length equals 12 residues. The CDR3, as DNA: TGTGCCAGCAGCTTCGGTAGCGTAGGGCAGTACTTC. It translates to CASSFGSVGQYF.

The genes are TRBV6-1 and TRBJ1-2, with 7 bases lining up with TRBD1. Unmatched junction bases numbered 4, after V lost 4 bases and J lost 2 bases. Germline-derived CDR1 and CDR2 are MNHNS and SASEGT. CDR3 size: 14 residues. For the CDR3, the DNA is TGTGCCAGCAGTGCGAGACAGGGCAACTATGGCTACACCTTC. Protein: CASSARQGNYGYTF.

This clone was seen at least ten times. The CDR3 DNA sequence: TGTGCCAGCAGCACCCGACTAGAAATTGCAGAGACCCAGTACTTC. The encoded protein is CASSTRLEIAETQYF. The chain has TRBV7-9 and TRBJ2-5, with D perhaps TRBD2 (6 bases). Between the trimmed V and J ends, which lost 5 bases and 4 bases, there was a span of 17 bases. The V gene's germline CDR1 is SEHNR and CDR2 FQNEAQ (reference sequence). The CDR3 has 15 residues.

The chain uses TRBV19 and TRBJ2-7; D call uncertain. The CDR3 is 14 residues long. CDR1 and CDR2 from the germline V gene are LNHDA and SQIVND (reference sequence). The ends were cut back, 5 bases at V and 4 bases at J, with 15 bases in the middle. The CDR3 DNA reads TGTGCCAGTAGTGCCGGGTCGGTCGGATACGAGCAGTACTTC. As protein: CASSAGSVGYEQYF.

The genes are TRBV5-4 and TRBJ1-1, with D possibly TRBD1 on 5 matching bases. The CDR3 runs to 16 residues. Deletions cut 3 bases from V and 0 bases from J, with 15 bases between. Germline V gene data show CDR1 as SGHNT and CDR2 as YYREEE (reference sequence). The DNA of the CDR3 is TGTGCCAGCAGCTCCCCTGGGAGGGGCTTGAACACTGAAGCTTTCTTT. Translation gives CASSSPGRGLNTEAFF.